A single sample is the source of the 6 T cell receptor beta chains below, sequenced in a study of blood T cell repertoires in COVID-19. The protocol was immunoSEQ multiplex PCR, while the TCRdb copy is restricted to in-frame clones and leaves out a portion. Of some 130,000 clones in the sample, 65% to 90% were seen once. The sample taken for sequencing was peripheral blood. Every receptor here comes from a woman in her sixties or seventies with active or convalescent COVID-19.

The rearrangement joins TRBV6-6 to TRBJ2-5; the match to TRBD2 covers 9 bases. V gave up 5 bases and J gave up 5 bases; unmatched junction bases: 6. The germline V gene has CDR1 MNHNY and CDR2 SVGAGI (reference sequence). This CDR3 is built from 14 residues. CDR3 in amino acids: CASSRGGAKETQYF. CDR3 bases: TGTGCCAGCAGTCGCGGGGGGGCGAAGGAGACCCAGTACTTC.

The J gene is TRBJ2-7, the V gene TRBV5-8, with 10 bases matching TRBD2. V dropped 0 bases and J dropped 1; count of bases not matched to a gene: 7. The V gene's germline CDR1 is SGHTS and CDR2 YDEGEE. The CDR3 is made up of 17 amino acids. In nucleotides, the CDR3 is TGTGCCAGCAGCTTGGGTAGGACTAGCGGAAAGTCCTACGAGCAGTACTTC. Protein: CASSLGRTSGKSYEQYF.

This clone has a handful of counts. The chain carries TRBV6-7 and TRBJ2-5; tentative D call: TRBD2 (6 bases). TRBV6-7 is recorded as an ORF, its role being uncertain. This CDR3 spans 17 amino acids. Trimming shortened V by 2 bases and J by 0 bases, and 16 bases separated the two germline ends. This chain's CDR3 is CASSYGLARADQETQYF. The DNA for the CDR3 is TGTGCCAGCAGTTACGGTCTAGCGCGGGCCGACCAAGAGACCCAGTACTTC.

The chain has TRBV28 and TRBJ1-2; no clear D gene. Deletions cut 6 bases from V and 8 bases from J, with 13 bases between. The CDR3 loop spans 12 amino acids. From germline, CDR1 is MDHEN and CDR2 SYDVKM. CDR3 coding DNA: TGTGCCAGCAGACCAGGAGGAGGCGGCTACACCTTC. This encodes CASRPGGGGYTF.

A few counts support this clone. V gene TRBV7-3 combines with J gene TRBJ1-6; 7 bases line up with TRBD1. Losses at the gene ends were 0 bases for V and 7 bases for J; bases not matched to a gene: 3. CDR1 is SGHTA, CDR2 FQGTGA, per germline. The length of the CDR3 is 15 residues. The CDR3 DNA reads as TGTGCCAGCAGCTTAACAGGGGGCGACAATTCACCCCTCCACTTT. Its protein product is CASSLTGGDNSPLHF.

This chain uses TRBV4-2 with TRBJ2-1, with 13 bases fitting TRBD2. The CDR3 has 16 residues. The V segment lost 0 bases and the J segment 9 bases; nucleotides outside the gene matches: 5. Germline V lookup: CDR1 LGHNA, CDR2 YNFKEQ. The CDR3 region is CASSQDRTSGGAEQFF. The CDR3 DNA reads TGTGCCAGCAGCCAAGATCGAACTAGCGGGGGGGCTGAGCAGTTCTTC.